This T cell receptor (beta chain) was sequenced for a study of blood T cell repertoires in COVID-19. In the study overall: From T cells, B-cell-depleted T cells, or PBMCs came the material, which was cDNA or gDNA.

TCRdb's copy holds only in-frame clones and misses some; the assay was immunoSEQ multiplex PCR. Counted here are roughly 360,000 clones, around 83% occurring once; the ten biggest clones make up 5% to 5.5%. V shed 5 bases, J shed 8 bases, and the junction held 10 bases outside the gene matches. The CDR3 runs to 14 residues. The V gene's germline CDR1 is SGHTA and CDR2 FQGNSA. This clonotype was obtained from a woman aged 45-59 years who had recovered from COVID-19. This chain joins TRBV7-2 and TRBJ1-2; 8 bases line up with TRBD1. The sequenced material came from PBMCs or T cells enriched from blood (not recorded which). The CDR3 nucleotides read TGTGCCAGCAGCCCTGACAGGGGAGCCTTCGGCTACACCTTC. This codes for CASSPDRGAFGYTF. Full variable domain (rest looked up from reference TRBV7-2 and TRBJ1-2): GAGVSQSPSNKVTEKGKDVELRCDPISGHTALYWYRQSLGQGLEFLIYFQGNSAPDKSGLPSDRFSAERTGGSVSTLTIQRTQQEDSAVYLCASSPDRGAFGYTFGSGTRLTVV.